The subject of this entry is one T cell receptor (beta chain). The antigen it recognizes is unknown. Base qualities are missing; no much larger clone stands one base away. Library method: the immunoSEQ multiplex PCR assay. As stored in TCRdb, this immuneACCESS dataset retains in-frame rearrangements with V and J assigned. A fraction of the clones does not appear; measured against another copy, unresolved V genes explain less than half of the discrepancy, and the remainder lacks a known reason. This sample comprises 140,000 or so clones, roughly 90% of them detected only once. 4.9% of the sample lies in the top ten. The data belong to a study of control samples from healthy donors and cancer patients (dated by TCRdb to 2018 to 2021). After removal of 3 bases from V and 6 bases from J, the junction retains 5 bases not matched to a gene. In the germline V gene, CDR1 corresponds to SGHNT and CDR2 to YENEEA. The CDR3 runs 14 amino acids, cysteine and phenylalanine included. This entry keeps only the CDR3 DNA: 42 bases, framed from base 1.

The chain couples TRBV11-3 to TRBJ2-1; 7 central nucleotides agree with TRBD2. The sequenced sample was blood. The sequence was obtained from a man aged 30 to 39 in good health. The nucleotide sequence reads TGTGCCAGCAGCTTCGGGGGGTCCCGCAATGAGCAGTTCTTC. Its coded protein is CASSFGGSRNEQFF.